This TCR beta chain was found in a study of blood T cells in healthy people across ages. Study outcomes and limitations: The long-lived group displayed more naive CD4+ cells, plus higher diversity, than the aged donors did.

Next came a second PCR, run for about 7 to 12 cycles, which used a sample-barcoded 5' primer along with a J-beta primer mix. Each cDNA molecule was tagged by a template-switch adaptor with 12 random nucleotides. TCRdb used MiXCR to reprocess the 5' RACE reads, holding one entry per CDR3 protein. This sample has 700,000 or so distinct CDR3 sequences, with roughly 41% found just once. V shed 5 bases and J 1 base; nucleotides not matched to a gene: 3. The CDR3 loop spans 15 amino acids. This clonotype was observed a handful of times. The antigen is undetermined. This rearrangement joins TRBV12-3 or TRBV12-4 to TRBJ2-1, with 9 positions matching TRBD1. The sample comprised blood. The origin of this receptor is a man older than 75 in good health. The CDR3 protein is CASSVQGASYNEQFF. The CDR3, as DNA: TGTGCCAGCAGTGTACAGGGGGCTTCCTACAATGAGCAGTTCTTC.